This T cell receptor beta chain was sequenced for a study of cytomegalovirus exposure and HLA in healthy donors. Study information: Clustering assigned about 79% of the approximately 400 genotyped donors to the Caucasian-associated ancestry cluster.

13 Jbeta primers and 60 Vbeta primers were used for the PCR. TCRdb keeps only in-frame clones here, not all; method: immunoSEQ multiplex PCR. The sample contains fewer than 130,000 clones, about 74% of which appear only once. With regard to this clone: What it binds is not known.

General study points: TCR beta V segments were, for the most part, productive about 87% or about 30% of the time in an earlier analysis.

V was pared by 8 bases and J by 2 bases, with 7 bases between. The CDR3 extends over 11 amino acids. Germline V lookup: CDR1 MNHNY, CDR2 SVGAGI (reference sequence). This sequence joins TRBV6-6 and TRBJ2-7; unclear D gene. Sequenced sample: PBMCs. This clonotype was sampled from a female donor in good health and CMV-seropositive. The CDR3 coding sequence is TGTGCCAGCGGCAGAACCTACGAGCAGTACTTC. This translates into CASGRTYEQYF.